The present T cell receptor beta chain was sequenced within a study of regulatory T cells in long-lasting Graves disease. Study outcomes and limitations: Accuracy was possibly reduced by small sample size. Persistent disease exhibited a predilection for TRBV28, TRBJ1-2 and TRBJ2-5.

There are 14 residues in the CDR3. CDR1 is DFQATT, CDR2 SNEGSKA, per germline (reference sequence). V was cut by 3 bases and J by 4 bases, with 15 bases left in between. Time point noted: newly diagnosed GD, antithyroid drugs for less than 3 months. PBMCs provided the RNA from which the TCR library was made. One endocrinology department in Xi'an, China, was where patients came from. Sequencing libraries for TCR beta were prepared with iRepertoire HTBI primers and Arm-PCR of CDR3 regions. TCRdb re-derived calls from the multiplex PCR reads in MiXCR, one entry per CDR3 protein. Of approximately 210,000 distinct CDR3 sequences in the sample, about 17% were seen once. This clonotype was observed a few times. No antigen is known for it.

This specimen was peripheral blood mononuclear cells (PBMCs), taken at new diagnosis, from a patient treated with antithyroid drugs. This TCR derives from a female donor with Graves disease. The chain joins TRBV20-1 to TRBJ1-1; the D is unclear. The CDR3 DNA reads TGCAGTGCTAGTGCGTCCGGAAGGATCACTGAAGCTTTCTTT. Its protein is CSASASGRITEAFF.